These 32 T cell receptor beta chains were sequenced from one sample in a study of blood T cells in healthy people across ages. The authors ran a second PCR of roughly 6 to 12 cycles using a sample-barcoded 5' primer and a J-beta primer mix. TCRdb analysed the 5' RACE reads with MiXCR anew, one entry per CDR3 protein. Here the sample spans more than 1.4 million distinct CDR3 sequences, roughly 40% being singletons. The sequenced sample consisted of blood. Receptors originate from a woman younger than 30 in good health.

The chain couples TRBV11-3 to TRBJ2-5; D may be TRBD1 (6 bases). The J call could be wrong; TRBJ2-7 is a better fit for the DNA end. Per the germline V gene, CDR1 is SGHNT and CDR2 is YENEEA. The CDR3 sequence is 13 residues long. The CDR3 coding sequence is TGTGCCAGCAGCTTAGTAGCAGGGGACGAGCAGTACTTC. Its protein product is CASSLVAGDEQYF.

The V call is TRBV11-2, the J call TRBJ2-5; TRBD2 aligns across 14 bases. J was trimmed by 5 bases and V by 3 bases; bases with no gene match: 5. Germline V gene data show CDR1 as SGHAT and CDR2 as FQNNGV. The CDR3 sequence is 16 residues long. CDR3 sequence (DNA): TGTGCCAGCAGCTTCGGGACTAGCGGGAGTGTTGAGACCCAGTACTTC. Amino acids: CASSFGTSGSVETQYF.

This rearrangement joins TRBV20-1 to TRBJ2-3; 8 positions agree with TRBD2. The CDR3 runs to 15 residues. V trimming: 6 bases; J trimming: 4 bases; junction bases outside the gene matches: 12. The V gene's germline CDR1 is DFQATT and CDR2 SNEGSKA (reference sequence). CDR3: CSARRPSGSSDTQYF. CDR3 nucleotides: TGCAGTGCCCGCCGGCCTAGCGGGTCATCAGATACGCAGTATTTT.

The rearrangement uses TRBV3-1 and TRBJ2-5, with a possible D match to TRBD2 (6 bases). This CDR3 is built from 14 residues. Germline V gene lookup returns CDR1 LGHDT and CDR2 YNNKEL (reference sequence). V was clipped by 1 base and J by 1 base, with 7 bases between them. The CDR3 spells CASSQVSGQETQYF. The CDR3 coding sequence is TGTGCCAGCAGCCAAGTTAGCGGCCAAGAGACCCAGTACTTC.

V and J are TRBV6-6 and TRBJ2-5; D is perhaps TRBD1 (7 bases). Germline V CDR1 and CDR2: MNHNY, SVGAGI (reference sequence). This CDR3 is built from 14 residues. Trimming took 7 bases from V and 5 from J, leaving 17 bases between them. The CDR3 DNA is TGTGCCAGCACCCCGACAGGGAGGTTTGAGACCCAGTACTTC. This translates into CASTPTGRFETQYF.

This clonotype was picked up many times. The chain carries TRBV3-1 and TRBJ2-7, with 11 bases matching TRBD2. The CDR3 runs 14 residues. V was pared by 6 bases and J by 4 bases, with 5 bases of the junction left unmatched. Germline CDR1 reads LGHDT; CDR2 reads YNNKEL (reference sequence). CDR3 sequence (DNA): TGTGCCAGCAGTTTGCTAGCGGGAGGATACGAGCAGTACTTC. Its translation is CASSLLAGGYEQYF.

Note on this clonotype: A much bigger clone sits one base away, suggesting this may be a read error. The V and J genes are TRBV27 and TRBJ2-1; 10 nucleotides align to TRBD2. This CDR3 has 17 residues. Per the germline V gene, CDR1 is MNHEY and CDR2 is SMNVEV (reference sequence). The CDR3 spells CANSLRSGRVVYNEQFF. For the CDR3, the DNA is TGTGCCAACAGTTTACGGAGCGGGAGGGTTGTCTACAATGAGCAGTTCTTC.

This clonotype was seen only a few times. The chain employs TRBV28 and TRBJ2-4, with D unresolved. V was trimmed by 4 bases and J by 0 bases, leaving 13 bases between them. The CDR3 totals 16 residues. Germline V gene data show CDR1 as MDHEN and CDR2 as SYDVKM. The CDR3 protein is CASSSFSTVAKNIQYF. The CDR3 DNA reads as TGTGCCAGCAGTTCATTTTCCACAGTAGCCAAAAACATTCAGTACTTC.

The V gene is TRBV5-8, the J gene TRBJ2-5; 7 bases line up with TRBD1. The DNA end favors TRBJ2-7, so the J call may be wrong. Germline CDR1 and CDR2: SGHTS and YDEGEE. This CDR3 contains 15 residues. The DNA of the CDR3 is TGTGCCAGCAGCTTGGCAGGGACAGAGGATGACGAGCAGTACTTC. Translated: CASSLAGTEDDEQYF.

V gene TRBV20-1 combines with J gene TRBJ1-6; D not certain. This CDR3 contains 15 residues. Germline V CDR1 and CDR2: DFQATT, SNEGSKA (reference sequence). With 0 bases removed from V and 8 bases from J, the gap between germline ends came to 14 bases. The CDR3 spells CSARESGKTYSPLHF. The CDR3 DNA follows: TGCAGTGCTAGAGAGTCCGGGAAGACGTATTCACCCCTCCACTTT.

This clonotype came up a few times. The J gene is TRBJ2-1, the V gene TRBV21-1; the tabulated D call, TRBD2, remains unverified against the DNA. TRBV21-1 is a recognized pseudogene. The CDR3 extends over 16 amino acids. This CDR3 reads CASSGPYLAGVHEQFF. The DNA of the CDR3 is TGTGCCAGCAGCGGTCCCTACTTAGCGGGAGTACATGAGCAGTTCTTC.

This clonotype occurred a few times. The chain joins TRBV6-1 to TRBJ2-3; TRBD1 might be the D (6 bases). Trimming removed 3 bases from V and 1 base from J, with 11 bases in between. The germline gives CDR1 MNHNS, CDR2 SASEGT. The CDR3 contains 15 residues. This CDR3 reads CASSEPGQGTDTQYF. The CDR3 DNA reads TGTGCCAGCAGTGAGCCGGGACAAGGCACAGATACGCAGTATTTT.

There are a few counts of this clonotype. J is TRBJ2-3 and V is TRBV20-1; D is unresolved. CDR1 and CDR2 (germline): DFQATT, SNEGSKA (reference sequence). Trimming removed 4 bases at V and 2 bases at J, with 7 bases between. The CDR3 has 12 residues. DNA of the CDR3: TGCAGTGCTAAGGCTAACACAGATACGCAGTATTTT. Protein product: CSAKANTDTQYF.

This clonotype showed up just a few times. The chain recombines TRBV3-1 with TRBJ2-5, with 12 positions matching TRBD2. Trimming cost V 2 bases and J 4 bases; bases outside gene matches: 5. Germline CDR1 is LGHDT and CDR2 is YNNKEL (reference sequence). The CDR3 runs 16 residues. CDR3 protein: CASSQPRTSGVETQYF. DNA for the CDR3: TGTGCCAGCAGCCAACCTCGGACTAGCGGGGTAGAGACCCAGTACTTC.

This chain connects TRBV9 to TRBJ1-1; 7 bases align to TRBD1. This CDR3 comprises 15 residues. Germline V lookup: CDR1 SGDLS, CDR2 YYNGEE. The V segment lost 3 bases and the J segment 1 base; nucleotides outside the gene matches: 6. CDR3: CASSEGTGANTEAFF. Written as DNA, the CDR3 is TGTGCCAGCAGCGAGGGTACAGGGGCGAACACTGAAGCTTTCTTT.

The chain uses TRBV29-1 and TRBJ1-1; D is unresolved. This CDR3 has 14 residues. Looked up from germline, CDR1 is SQVTM and CDR2 is ANQGSEA. V lost 4 bases, J lost 0 bases, and 12 bases lay in between. The CDR3 nucleotides are TGCAGCGTTGCCCTCGGAGGGCTGAACACTGAAGCTTTCTTT. Protein sequence: CSVALGGLNTEAFF.

The rearrangement uses TRBV13 and TRBJ2-5, with TRBD2 identical over 7 bases. The germline CDR1 and CDR2 sequences are PRHDT and FYEKMQ (reference sequence). Trimming cost V 4 bases and J 5 bases; bases outside gene matches: 7. The CDR3 totals 14 residues. The CDR3 nucleotides read TGTGCCAGCAGCTCACGGGAGGAGGGGGAGACCCAGTACTTC. It translates to CASSSREEGETQYF.

This clonotype came up a few times. J is TRBJ2-3 and V is TRBV10-3; 10 bases are shared with TRBD1. Trimming removed 2 bases from V and 4 bases from J; junction bases left unmatched: 6. This CDR3 has 16 amino acids. CDR1 and CDR2 from the germline V gene are ENHRY and SYGVKD. The CDR3 DNA is TGTGCCATCAGTGAGACCCCCGGGACAGGGGCAGATACGCAGTATTTT. Protein: CAISETPGTGADTQYF.

V and J are TRBV5-1 and TRBJ2-1; TRBD2 might be the D (7 bases). V was cut by 4 bases and J by 8 bases, with 22 bases left in between. From germline, CDR1 is SGHRS and CDR2 YFSETQ. CDR3 length equals 16 residues. The CDR3 coding sequence is TGCGCCAGCAGCGGGGGGGCTAGCGGTAGTAATGATGAGCAGTTCTTC. Encoded protein: CASSGGASGSNDEQFF. Full variable domain (remainder filled in from reference TRBV5-1 and TRBJ2-1): KAGVTQTPRYLIKTRGQQVTLSCSPISGHRSVSWYQQTPGQGLQFLFEYFSETQRNKGNFPGRFSGRQFSNSRSEMNVSTLELGDSALYLCASSGGASGSNDEQFFGPGTRLTVL.

This clonotype was counted a few times. The chain links TRBV4-1 to TRBJ2-1; 14 positions match TRBD2. J lost 4 bases, V lost 1 base, and 9 bases had no gene match. The CDR3 spans 19 residues. In germline, CDR1 is MGHRA, CDR2 YSYEKL. CDR3 nucleotide sequence: TGCGCCAGCAGCCAAGGGGGACTAGCGGGAGTGGTCTTATACAATGAGCAGTTCTTC. Protein: CASSQGGLAGVVLYNEQFF.

The chain carries TRBV12-3 or TRBV12-4 and TRBJ1-6; D gene ambiguous. Trimming took off 6 bases at V and 4 bases at J, with 10 bases between the two ends. The CDR3 has 14 amino acids. The CDR3 DNA follows: TGTGCCAGCAGCCTACAGCAGTATAATTCACCCCTCCACTTT. Translating it yields CASSLQQYNSPLHF.

J is TRBJ2-2 and V is TRBV24-1; D tentatively reads TRBD1 or TRBD2 (5 bases each). With 9 bases removed from V and 5 bases from J, the gap between germline ends came to 18 bases. The CDR3 runs to 15 residues. CDR1 and CDR2 from the germline V gene are KGHDR and SFDVKD. This CDR3 is CATASRGPGTGELFF. In nucleotides, the CDR3 is TGTGCCACCGCATCTAGGGGACCCGGTACCGGGGAGCTGTTTTTT.

The rearrangement links TRBV7-9 to TRBJ2-5; a possible D gene is TRBD1 (5 bases). Near its end, the DNA agrees better with TRBJ2-7, so the J call may be wrong. The CDR3 runs to 12 residues. The germline gives CDR1 SEHNR, CDR2 FQNEAQ (reference sequence). CDR3 loop: CASSLLGLEQYF. DNA for the CDR3: TGTGCCAGCAGCTTATTGGGGCTCGAGCAGTACTTC.

V usage is TRBV2 and J usage is TRBJ2-3, with unresolved D. Deletions cut 10 bases from V and 0 bases from J, with 14 bases between. Germline V CDR1 and CDR2: SNHLY, FYNNEI. This CDR3 has 14 amino acids. The CDR3: CAILLGLSTDTQYF. The CDR3 DNA is TGTGCCATCTTGTTGGGTCTTAGCACAGATACGCAGTATTTT.

The chain has TRBV7-3 and TRBJ1-1, with unresolved D. Germline loops: CDR1 SGHTA, CDR2 FQGTGA. This CDR3 spans 13 amino acids. The germline V and J ends were trimmed by 4 bases and 4 bases, with 10 bases remaining between them. CDR3 coding DNA: TGTGCCAGCAGCTCCGGACTGGGCACTGAAGCTTTCTTT. The encoded protein is CASSSGLGTEAFF.

This rearrangement joins TRBV7-3 to TRBJ2-2; TRBD2 aligns across 9 bases. The CDR3 covers 15 residues. With V trimmed by 2 bases and J by 5 bases, 3 bases remained unmatched. Germline V gene sequence: CDR1 SGHTA, CDR2 FQGTGA. CDR3 DNA: TGTGCCAGCAGCTTATGGAGCGGGGGGACCGGGGAGCTGTTTTTT. Protein: CASSLWSGGTGELFF.

V is TRBV5-1 and J is TRBJ2-7; 11 bases are shared with TRBD2. Germline loops: CDR1 SGHRS, CDR2 YFSETQ. J gave up 0 bases and V 4 bases, and 6 bases lay outside the gene matches. This CDR3 spans 16 amino acids. The CDR3 nucleotides are TGCGCCAGCAGCCCGGGACTAGCGGTTAGCTCCTACGAGCAGTACTTC. It is translated as CASSPGLAVSSYEQYF.

V is TRBV20-1 and J is TRBJ1-1; D uncertain. This CDR3 is 12 amino acids long. Trimming shortened V by 7 bases and J by 1 base, and 10 bases separated the two germline ends. The V gene's germline CDR1 is DFQATT and CDR2 SNEGSKA (reference sequence). CDR3 loop: CSVRRQNTEAFF. As DNA, the CDR3 is TGCAGTGTCCGACGGCAGAACACTGAAGCTTTCTTT.

This clonotype has just a few counts. The rearrangement links TRBV20-1 to TRBJ2-7, with D unclear. Germline assignment: CDR1 DFQATT and CDR2 SNEGSKA (reference sequence). The CDR3 covers 14 residues. V lost 8 bases and J lost 2, with 19 bases in between. CDR3: CSFKDGYHAYEQYF. The CDR3 DNA reads TGCAGTTTTAAGGACGGCTACCATGCCTACGAGCAGTACTTC.

This clonotype has at least ten counts. The chain combines TRBV12-3 or TRBV12-4 with TRBJ1-2, with TRBD1 matching over 12 bases. The CDR3 has 13 amino acids. The V gene end was trimmed by 5 bases and the J gene end by 13 bases; junction bases not matched to a gene: 8. The CDR3 region is CASSPGTGGSLTF. The CDR3 region has the DNA TGTGCCAGCAGTCCGGGGACAGGGGGCTCCCTCACCTTC.

In this sample, this clonotype turned up once. An end of the junction differs from the germline gene, which may be a read error. This chain connects TRBV20-1 to TRBJ1-2; D remains ambiguous. This CDR3 region has 14 residues. Germline V lookup: CDR1 DFQATT, CDR2 SNEGSKA (reference sequence). This CDR3 reads CSARGSRVEYGYTF. Here the CDR3 DNA reads TGCAGTGCGAGAGGGTCCCGGGTGGAGTATGGCTACACCTTC.

This chain links TRBV7-9 with TRBJ1-4; D perhaps matches TRBD1 (6 bases). Per germline, CDR1 SEHNR and CDR2 FQNEAQ (reference sequence). Trimming left V 5 bases short and J 4 bases short, with 14 bases between. CDR3 length: 15 residues. The chain's CDR3 is CASSPSSRGNEKLFF. The DNA for the CDR3 is TGTGCCAGCAGCCCGTCTAGCAGGGGTAATGAAAAACTGTTTTTT. The entire variable domain, with the rest obtained from reference TRBV7-9 and TRBJ1-4, is as follows: DTGVSQNPRHKITKRGQNVTFRCDPISEHNRLYWYRQTLGQGPEFLTYFQNEAQLEKSRLLSDRFSAERPKGSFSTLEIQRTEQGDSAMYLCASSPSSRGNEKLFFGSGTQLSVL.